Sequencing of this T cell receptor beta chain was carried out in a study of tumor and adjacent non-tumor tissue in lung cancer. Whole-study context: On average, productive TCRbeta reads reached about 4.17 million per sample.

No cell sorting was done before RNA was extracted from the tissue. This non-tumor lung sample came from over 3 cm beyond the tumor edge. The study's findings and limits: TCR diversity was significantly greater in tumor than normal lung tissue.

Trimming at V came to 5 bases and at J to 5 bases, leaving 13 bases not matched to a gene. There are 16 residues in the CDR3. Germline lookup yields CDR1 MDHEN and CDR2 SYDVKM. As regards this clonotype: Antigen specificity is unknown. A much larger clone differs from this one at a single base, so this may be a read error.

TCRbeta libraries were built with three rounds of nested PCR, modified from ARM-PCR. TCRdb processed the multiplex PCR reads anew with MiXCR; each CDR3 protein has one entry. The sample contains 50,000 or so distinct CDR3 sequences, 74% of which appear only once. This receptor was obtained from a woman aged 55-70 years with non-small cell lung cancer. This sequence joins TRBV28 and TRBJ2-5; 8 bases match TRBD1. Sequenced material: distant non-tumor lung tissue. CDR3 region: CASSPRQGKGVETQYF. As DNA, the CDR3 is TGTGCCAGCAGTCCGAGACAGGGGAAGGGGGTCGAGACCCAGTACTTC.